This T cell receptor beta chain was retrieved from a study of CD8+CD57+ T cells in acquired aplastic anemia. Genomic DNA was employed as the template in profiling TCR beta VDJ and CDR3. Via MiXCR, TCRdb re-called the reads, giving one row per CDR3 protein. This table has approximately 40,000 distinct CDR3 sequences, about 63% appearing once. Those patients picked for sequencing had displayed CD8+CD57+ cell expansion on flow cytometry. Study-level points and caveats: A significant difference in CD8+ Simpson's diversity between patients and controls was not found.

Points on this clonotype: The antigen remains undetermined.

The receptor's source is a human donor with aplastic anemia. The specimen was sorted CD4+, CD8+, or CD8+CD57+ T cells (not recorded which) from PBMCs.

The CDR3 nucleotides are TGTGCCACCACCCTAACGGGCACCGGGGAGCTGTTTTTT. This sequence encodes CATTLTGTGELFF. The rearrangement uses TRBV24-1 and TRBJ2-2; D not resolved. The CDR3 spans 13 residues. Germline CDR1 and CDR2: KGHDR and SFDVKD. V was cut by 8 bases and J by 4 bases, with 10 bases left in between.